This passage covers 17 T cell receptor beta chains from one sample sequenced in a study of T cells in Graves' hyperthyroidism and ophthalmopathy. Amplified regions were TCR beta CDR3 sequences from RNA transcripts. A first-round RT-PCR of the TCR CDR3 used the HTBI primer set. TCRdb re-analysed the multiplex PCR reads in MiXCR, keeping a single row per CDR3 protein. The sample consists of roughly 500,000 distinct CDR3 sequences, approximately 44% of them appearing once. The sample was peripheral blood or thyroid tissue (not recorded which). The receptor set was obtained from an adult woman with Graves' disease, either hyperthyroidism or ophthalmopathy (not recorded which).

V gene TRBV20-1 combines with J gene TRBJ2-1; perhaps TRBD2 as D (6 bases). The CDR3 contains 14 residues. V was shortened by 1 base and J by 6 bases, with 13 bases between the two germline ends. Germline V gene lookup returns CDR1 DFQATT and CDR2 SNEGSKA (reference sequence). The CDR3 nucleotides are TGCAGTGCTAGAGCTAGCGATTTCCGCAATGAGCAGTTCTTC. Its protein is CSARASDFRNEQFF.

This clonotype has ten or more counts. The chain couples TRBV20-1 to TRBJ1-2, with TRBD1 matching 9 bases. This CDR3 has 14 amino acids. Germline V gives CDR1 DFQATT, CDR2 SNEGSKA (reference sequence). V lost 0 bases, J lost 6 bases, and 5 bases stayed unmatched. The chain's CDR3 is CSAREIQGADGYTF. The CDR3 nucleotides read TGCAGTGCTAGAGAGATACAGGGGGCTGATGGCTACACCTTC.

This clonotype came up many times. The chain carries TRBV6-1 and TRBJ2-7; D gene unclear. The CDR3 length is 14 residues. Germline lookup yields CDR1 MNHNS and CDR2 SASEGT. The ends were cut back, 7 bases at V and 1 base at J, with 14 bases in the middle. The CDR3 loop is CASTRQAESYEQYF. The CDR3 DNA reads TGTGCCAGCACCCGGCAGGCAGAGTCCTACGAGCAGTACTTC.

This clonotype came up many times. The chain couples TRBV20-1 to TRBJ1-6; D is uncertain. The V gene lost 0 bases and the J gene lost 10 bases, with 7 bases spanning the gap. The CDR3 consists of 12 residues. CDR1 is DFQATT and CDR2 is SNEGSKA in the germline V gene (reference sequence). CDR3 nucleotide sequence: TGCAGTGCTAGAGATACGGGGTCACCCCTCCACTTT. This sequence encodes CSARDTGSPLHF.

A word on this clonotype: This CDR3 is missing its conserved last phenylalanine or tryptophan, likely due to a read error. The DNA is left out, because the CDR3 cannot be placed on it with certainty; the CDR3 is given as TCRdb lists it. The chain combines TRBV7-2 with TRBJ1-4; the table names TRBD1, a call not compared with the DNA. Germline values: CDR1 SGHTA, CDR2 FQGNSA. The CDR3 is 8 residues long, ends included. CDR3 in amino acids: CASRTGLY.

V is TRBV7-9 and J is TRBJ2-5; TRBD2 aligns across 7 bases. CDR3 size: 13 residues. Trimming took 6 bases from V and 9 from J; bases not matched to a gene: 10. Per the germline V gene, CDR1 is SEHNR and CDR2 is FQNEAQ (reference sequence). CDR3 loop: CASRGSGGQPQYF. CDR3 DNA: TGTGCCAGCAGGGGATCGGGAGGTCAGCCCCAGTACTTC. Full variable domain (outside the CDR3, taken from reference TRBV7-9 and TRBJ2-5): DTGVSQNPRHKITKRGQNVTFRCDPISEHNRLYWYRQTLGQGPEFLTYFQNEAQLEKSRLLSDRFSAERPKGSFSTLEIQRTEQGDSAMYLCASRGSGGQPQYFGPGTRLLVL.

Comments on this clonotype: A much larger clone sits a single nucleotide away, making a read error possible. The CDR3 does not end in the conserved phenylalanine or tryptophan, so this is likely a read error. The chain couples TRBV9 to TRBJ2-7; weak D call: TRBD1 (5 bases). Germline V CDR1 and CDR2: SGDLS, YYNGEE. Trimming removed 2 bases from V and 1 base from J, with 10 bases in between. The CDR3 contains 14 residues. CDR3 in amino acids: CASSVSHRSYEQYL. CDR3 bases: TGTGCCAGCAGCGTCTCACACAGGTCCTACGAGCAGTACCTC.

The V call is TRBV24-1, the J call TRBJ1-6, with D possibly matching TRBD1 (6 bases). The CDR3 extends over 14 amino acids. CDR1 and CDR2 from the germline V gene are KGHDR and SFDVKD. Deletions cut 9 bases from V and 6 bases from J, with 14 bases between. DNA of the CDR3: TGTGCCACCGCGAGACAGGAGACTAATTCACCCCTCCACTTT. It encodes CATARQETNSPLHF.

This clonotype was found many times. The V gene is TRBV7-2, the J gene TRBJ1-5; tentative D call: TRBD1 (5 bases). The germline V and J ends were trimmed by 6 bases and 6 bases, with 15 bases remaining between them. The CDR3 spans 14 residues. The germline V gene has CDR1 SGHTA and CDR2 FQGNSA. The CDR3 loop reads CASRGVGVGQPQHF. CDR3 sequence (DNA): TGTGCCAGCAGAGGGGTGGGGGTTGGTCAGCCCCAGCATTTT.

This clonotype appeared a single time. This sequence joins TRBV20-1 and TRBJ1-5, with D unresolved. V lost 7 bases, J lost 3 bases, and 16 bases lay in between. Germline lookup yields CDR1 DFQATT and CDR2 SNEGSKA (reference sequence). The CDR3 extends over 14 amino acids. CDR3 in amino acids: CSVVGSAFNQPQHF. The CDR3 DNA reads TGCAGTGTAGTGGGCTCAGCCTTCAATCAGCCCCAGCATTTT.

This clonotype was seen at least ten times. CDR3 residues: CASSPWTDYGYTF. The DNA for the CDR3 is TGTGCCAGCAGCCCGTGGACGGATTATGGCTACACCTTC. This chain uses TRBV14 with TRBJ1-2; unclear D gene. The length of the CDR3 is 13 residues. Germline values: CDR1 SGHDN, CDR2 FVKESK. The germline V and J ends were trimmed by 4 bases and 5 bases, with 11 bases remaining between them.

This clonotype was observed many times. The chain uses TRBV5-1 and TRBJ1-2, with TRBD1 matching 12 bases. CDR3 length: 15 amino acids. Per germline, CDR1 SGHRS and CDR2 YFSETQ. Unmatched junction bases numbered 3, after V lost 0 bases and J lost 6 bases. CDR3 region: CASSLVGQGADGYTF. The CDR3 coding sequence is TGCGCCAGCAGCTTGGTGGGACAGGGGGCCGATGGCTACACCTTC.

This clonotype was detected a few times. The rearrangement joins TRBV27 to TRBJ2-7; TRBD2 matches 7 bases. The V gene end was trimmed by 0 bases and the J gene end by 3 bases; junction bases not matched to a gene: 11. CDR3 size: 17 residues. CDR1 and CDR2 from the germline V gene are MNHEY and SMNVEV (reference sequence). The CDR3 protein is CASSLSILWEGLYEQYF. The CDR3 coding sequence is TGTGCCAGCAGTTTATCGATTCTGTGGGAGGGCCTCTACGAGCAGTACTTC.

This clonotype was observed many times. The chain is built from TRBV4-1 and TRBJ1-3; D is uncertain. The CDR3 length is 15 residues. The germline CDR1 and CDR2 sequences are MGHRA and YSYEKL. The V gene lost 1 base and the J gene lost 0 bases, with 7 bases spanning the gap. For the CDR3, the DNA is TGCGCCAGCAGCCAAGGACCGGTCTCTGGAAACACCATATATTTT. Its translation is CASSQGPVSGNTIYF.

The J gene is TRBJ2-5, the V gene TRBV10-3, with a weak D call TRBD1 (6 bases). In germline, CDR1 is ENHRY, CDR2 SYGVKD. This CDR3 has 16 residues. Trimming left V 4 bases short and J 5 bases short, with 20 bases between. The CDR3 sequence: CAISARGLQGWETQYF. Here the CDR3 DNA reads TGTGCCATCAGTGCTAGAGGCTTACAGGGTTGGGAGACCCAGTACTTC.

This clonotype was counted ten times or more. This rearrangement joins TRBV6-1 to TRBJ1-2; D is possibly TRBD1 (6 bases). The CDR3 is made up of 13 amino acids. Germline values: CDR1 MNHNS, CDR2 SASEGT. V lost 4 bases and J 5 bases, leaving 11 bases between the germline ends. CDR3 sequence (DNA): TGTGCCAGCAGTGTCAGGGGATCTTATGGCTACACCTTC. It translates to CASSVRGSYGYTF.

This clonotype was found many times. The chain joins TRBV20-1 to TRBJ2-7, with D perhaps being TRBD1 or TRBD2 (5 bases each). With 2 bases removed from V and 3 bases from J, the gap between germline ends came to 17 bases. CDR3 size: 15 residues. Germline CDR1 is DFQATT and CDR2 is SNEGSKA (reference sequence). The CDR3 is CSARYPEGSNYEQYF. The CDR3 DNA reads TGCAGTGCTAGATACCCCGAGGGGTCGAACTACGAGCAGTACTTC.